Listed below are T cell receptor beta chains from one sample, sequenced in a study of blood T cell repertoires in COVID-19. TCRdb keeps only in-frame clones here, not all; method: immunoSEQ multiplex PCR. The data contain about 360,000 clones, around 87% of them singletons. Sequenced input: PBMCs or T cells enriched from blood (not recorded which). These receptors all come from a man aged 35-49 years in a cohort exposed to, infected with or recovered from COVID-19 (not recorded which). The CDR3 runs from the conserved cysteine through the conserved F or W. Each record gives: J gene, V gene, clone size, D gene, CDR3 DNA, CDR3 protein. D genes are given only for firm matches. Only some rows state a clone size, as once, few, many or a class for expanded clones.

TRBJ2-1 TRBV13 - TRBD2 TGTGCCAGCAGCCAAGGGACTAGCGGTCTTTACAATGAGCAGTTCTTC CASSQGTSGLYNEQFF
TRBJ1-1 TRBV12-5 - - TGTGCTAGTGGTTTGATAGAAACGGACAACTCTCAAAGGACTGAAGCTTTCTTT CASGLIETDNSQRTEAFF
TRBJ1-4 TRBV5-4 - - TGTGCCAGCAGCTCCGCCGTAGGGGCGGGGCGCGGTGAAAAACTGTTTTTT CASSSAVGAGRGEKLFF
TRBJ2-1 TRBV7-9 - - TGTGCCAGCAGCTCCCGCAGAAGAGAGCCGACTCCTTACAATGAGCAGTTCTTC CASSSRRREPTPYNEQFF
TRBJ1-5 TRBV11-2 few - TGTGCCAGCAGCTTAGCAGGCAGCGGGCAGCCCCAGCATTTT CASSLAGSGQPQHF
TRBJ1-1 TRBV6-5 - TRBD1 TGTGCCAGCAGTTCTACAGGGGGTACTGAAGCTTTCTTT CASSSTGGTEAFF
TRBJ2-5 TRBV11-2 - TRBD2 TGTGCCAGCAGCTTAAGTCTAGCGGGAGGAGGGATAGAGACCCAGTACTTC CASSLSLAGGGIETQYF
TRBJ2-3 TRBV5-4 - TRBD2 TGTGCCAGCAGCTTTGTTAGCGGGAGAGGGGGAGATACGCAGTATTTT CASSFVSGRGGDTQYF
TRBJ2-2 TRBV4-2 - - TGTGCCAGCAGCCGTCCCACTAGTAAGAACACCGGGGAGCTGTTTTTT CASSRPTSKNTGELFF
TRBJ2-4 TRBV10-1 - - TGCGCCAGTAGCCCAGGGGACAAAAACATTCAGTACTTC CASSPGDKNIQYF
TRBJ2-2 TRBV5-1 - - TGCGCCAGCAGCTTGGTCGGGAGTCCGAACACCGGGGAGCTGTTTTTT CASSLVGSPNTGELFF
TRBJ2-7 TRBV6-4 - - TGTGCCAGCAGTGGTCTTTCCCTTCCTTCCTACGAGCAGTACTTC CASSGLSLPSYEQYF
TRBJ2-7 TRBV3-1/TRBV3-2 - - TGTGCCAGCAGCCAAACAGCCACAGGGTCCTACGAGCAGTACTTC CASSQTATGSYEQYF
TRBJ2-3 TRBV4-1 - - TGCGCCAGCAGCCACCCTGAGGGTGGGGATACGCAGTATTTT CASSHPEGGDTQYF
TRBJ2-4 TRBV29-1 - TRBD1 TGCAGCGTTGGGTCAGGGGGCCTTGACATTCAGTACTTC CSVGSGGLDIQYF
TRBJ1-1 TRBV3-1/TRBV3-2 - - TGTGCCAGCAGCCCCCTTGTCGGTGGAGGGGCTGAAGCTTTCTTT CASSPLVGGGAEAFF
TRBJ1-5 TRBV28 - TRBD1 TGTGCCAGCAGTTTGAGGACAGGGGTTCAGCCCCAGCATTTT CASSLRTGVQPQHF
TRBJ1-2 TRBV6-5 - - TGTGCCAGCGGGAGACACAACCGCTATGGCTACACCTTC CASGRHNRYGYTF
TRBJ1-1 TRBV2 - - TGTGCCAGCAGGATTATCATGGGGGGTACTGAAGCTTTCTTT CASRIIMGGTEAFF
TRBJ2-1 TRBV27 - TRBD2 TGTGCCAGCAGCGATCTAGCGGGAGGCCGGTACAATGAGCAGTTCTTC CASSDLAGGRYNEQFF
TRBJ1-2 TRBV11-2 - TRBD1 TGTGCCAGCAGACGTCCGGGACAGGGGGCCGAGGGCTACACCTTC CASRRPGQGAEGYTF
TRBJ2-7 TRBV9 once - TGTGCCAGCAGCGACGAACAGGGCTCGAGTTCCTACGAGCAGTACTTC CASSDEQGSSSYEQYF
TRBJ2-7 TRBV7-9 - TRBD2 TGTGCCAGCAGCTACGCTAGCGGGTGGTTCTACGAGCAGTACTTC CASSYASGWFYEQYF
TRBJ2-1 TRBV3-1/TRBV3-2 - - TGTGCCAGCAGCCAAGATCAGGCCTTGAATGAGCAGTTCTTC CASSQDQALNEQFF
TRBJ2-3 TRBV7-2 - - TGTGCCAGCAGCTTAGCGGGCACCACAGATACGCAGTATTTT CASSLAGTTDTQYF
TRBJ2-3 TRBV9 - TRBD2 TGTGCCAGCAGCACCCACGGGGGGGGCAAAGATACGCAGTATTTT CASSTHGGGKDTQYF
TRBJ2-2 TRBV10-3 - TRBD1 TGTGCCATCAGCGGGACAGGGGGGGAGAACACCGGGGAGCTGTTTTTT CAISGTGGENTGELFF
TRBJ1-5 TRBV4-1 - TRBD1 TGCGCCAGCAGCCAGGGACAGGGGGCCCTAGGAAATCAGCCCCAGCATTTT CASSQGQGALGNQPQHF
TRBJ1-5 TRBV19 - - TGTGCCAGTAGTAGTTGGTGGCAGGGGAATCAGCCCCAGCATTTT CASSSWWQGNQPQHF
TRBJ1-1 TRBV7-2 once - TGTGCCAGCAGCTTAGGTTCTAATTTAGTCCAGAACACTGAAGCTTTCTTT CASSLGSNLVQNTEAFF
TRBJ1-2 TRBV7-9 - - TGTGCCAGCAGCTTGGTTCAACCTCAGGGCTACACCTTC CASSLVQPQGYTF
TRBJ1-3 TRBV28 - TRBD1 TGTGCCAGCAGTTTGGACAGGGGGCGCGTTTCTGGAAACACCATATATTTT CASSLDRGRVSGNTIYF
TRBJ2-1 TRBV7-9 - - TGTGCCAGCAGCTACCACGGACAGTACAATGAGCAGTTCTTC CASSYHGQYNEQFF
TRBJ2-5 TRBV29-1 - - TGCAGCGTTGCGCTCGGGCAAGAGACCCAGTACTTC CSVALGQETQYF
TRBJ2-3 TRBV11-2 - - TGTGCCAGCAGCTTATTTAGAGGGCAACAGAGCACAGATACGCAGTATTTT CASSLFRGQQSTDTQYF
TRBJ2-7 TRBV5-4 - - TGTGCCAGCAGCTCCGACACAATCTACGAGCAGTACTTC CASSSDTIYEQYF
TRBJ2-5 TRBV7-6 - - TGTGCCAGCAGCCACACCTCGGACAGACAAGAGACCCAGTACTTC CASSHTSDRQETQYF
TRBJ2-7 TRBV5-1 - TRBD1 TGCGCCAGCAGCTTGGGGACAGGGGGCTACGAGCAGTACTTC CASSLGTGGYEQYF
TRBJ2-7 TRBV15 - TRBD1 TGTGCCACCAGCAGAGACAGGGGGCAAGGCGAGCAGTACTTC CATSRDRGQGEQYF
TRBJ1-2 TRBV6-1 - TRBD1 TGTGCCAGCAGTGAACAGGACAGGGGGGACTATGGCTACACCTTC CASSEQDRGDYGYTF
TRBJ2-7 TRBV10-3 - TRBD1 TGTGCCATCAGTGGCCCGGGACAGGGCTACGAGCAGTACTTC CAISGPGQGYEQYF
TRBJ2-3 TRBV5-1 - - TGCGCCAGCAGCGGCGGTGGGTGGAGCACAGATACGCAGTATTTT CASSGGGWSTDTQYF
TRBJ2-7 TRBV6-6 - TRBD2 TGTGCCAGCAGTCCCCGTGGTAGCGGGATGATGGTGTACGAGCAGTACTTC CASSPRGSGMMVYEQYF
TRBJ2-5 TRBV5-6 - - TGTGCCAGCAGCTTGTATCGCAGGGCGCAAGAGACCCAGTACTTC CASSLYRRAQETQYF
TRBJ2-7 TRBV21-1 - - TGTGCCAGCAGCAATCTGTCTAGCGGTTTATACGAGCAGTACTTC CASSNLSSGLYEQYF
TRBJ1-1 TRBV11-2 - - TGTGCCAGCAGCTTAACGGAGGGGACTGAAGCTTTCTTT CASSLTEGTEAFF
TRBJ2-2 TRBV9 - TRBD2 TGTGCCAGCAGCGTAGAATCTAGCGGGCACGGGGAGCTGTTTTTT CASSVESSGHGELFF
TRBJ1-5 TRBV20-1 - - TGCAGTGCTAGTAGGTCATCGGGGTTTAGCAATCAGCCCCAGCATTTT CSASRSSGFSNQPQHF